These T cell receptor beta chains were read from a single sample in a study of blood T cell repertoires in COVID-19. Measured with immunoSEQ multiplex PCR; TCRdb has only the in-frame clones, and not every one. This sample has about 140,000 clones, with 85% found just once. The sequenced sample was peripheral blood. The receptors were sampled from a man in his forties or fifties with acute or convalescent COVID-19. The CDR3 runs from the conserved cysteine through the conserved F or W. A D gene is named only where the DNA matches it firmly. Expanded clones are given a class, and other clones once, few, many or no size at all.

clone_size: NA; v_call: TRBV28; j_call: TRBJ2-2; d_call: TRBD1; cdr3_aa: CASRTGSDTGELFF; cdr3_nt: TGTGCCAGCAGGACAGGGTCGGACACCGGGGAGCTGTTTTTT
clone_size: NA; v_call: TRBV7-2; j_call: TRBJ2-1; d_call: TRBD2; cdr3_aa: CASSSRSGTSGYNEQFF; cdr3_nt: TGTGCCAGCAGCTCCAGATCGGGGACTAGCGGTTACAATGAGCAGTTCTTC
clone_size: NA; v_call: TRBV20-1; j_call: TRBJ1-4; d_call: NA; cdr3_aa: CSASSGGNEKLFF; cdr3_nt: TGCAGTGCTAGTTCGGGGGGGAATGAAAAACTGTTTTTT
clone_size: NA; v_call: TRBV13; j_call: TRBJ2-5; d_call: TRBD2; cdr3_aa: CASSFGLAGVETQYF; cdr3_nt: TGTGCCAGCAGCTTTGGACTAGCGGGAGTAGAGACCCAGTACTTC
clone_size: NA; v_call: TRBV6-2/TRBV6-3; j_call: TRBJ1-2; d_call: TRBD1; cdr3_aa: CASSYGQGRVGYTF; cdr3_nt: TGTGCCAGCAGTTACGGACAGGGCCGCGTCGGCTACACCTTC
clone_size: NA; v_call: TRBV9; j_call: TRBJ1-3; d_call: NA; cdr3_aa: CASSVAGKDTIYF; cdr3_nt: TGTGCCAGCAGCGTAGCCGGGAAGGACACCATATATTTT
clone_size: NA; v_call: TRBV19; j_call: TRBJ1-1; d_call: TRBD1; cdr3_aa: CASSGPWTGGGEAFF; cdr3_nt: TGTGCCAGTAGTGGTCCTTGGACAGGGGGAGGTGAAGCTTTCTTT
clone_size: NA; v_call: TRBV5-4; j_call: TRBJ2-1; d_call: NA; cdr3_aa: CASSLVVAFSYNEQFF; cdr3_nt: TGTGCCAGCAGCTTGGTAGTTGCTTTCTCGTACAATGAGCAGTTCTTC
clone_size: NA; v_call: TRBV3-1/TRBV3-2; j_call: TRBJ2-7; d_call: TRBD2; cdr3_aa: CASSLGLAGAYEQYF; cdr3_nt: TGTGCCAGCAGCCTCGGACTAGCGGGAGCCTACGAGCAGTACTTC
clone_size: NA; v_call: TRBV29-1; j_call: TRBJ2-2; d_call: NA; cdr3_aa: CSVGLASYTGELFF; cdr3_nt: TGCAGCGTTGGGCTAGCCTCCTACACCGGGGAGCTGTTTTTT
clone_size: NA; v_call: TRBV15; j_call: TRBJ2-7; d_call: TRBD2; cdr3_aa: CATSSYTSGIPYEQYF; cdr3_nt: TGTGCCACCAGCAGCTATACTAGCGGGATCCCCTACGAGCAGTACTTC
clone_size: NA; v_call: TRBV14; j_call: TRBJ2-3; d_call: TRBD2; cdr3_aa: CASSRRGGLAGGPDTQYF; cdr3_nt: TGTGCCAGCAGTAGAAGAGGAGGACTAGCGGGAGGGCCGGATACGCAGTATTTT
clone_size: NA; v_call: TRBV10-3; j_call: TRBJ2-4; d_call: NA; cdr3_aa: CAISESTKLAKNIQYF; cdr3_nt: TGTGCCATCAGTGAGTCCACGAAGCTAGCCAAAAACATTCAGTACTTC
clone_size: NA; v_call: TRBV10-1; j_call: TRBJ2-2; d_call: NA; cdr3_aa: CASSDQGLAGELFF; cdr3_nt: TGCGCCAGCAGTGACCAGGGGCTAGCCGGGGAGCTGTTTTTT
clone_size: NA; v_call: TRBV21-1; j_call: TRBJ2-7; d_call: NA; cdr3_aa: CASNEPPGGWDEQYF; cdr3_nt: TGTGCCAGCAACGAACCCCCGGGGGGGTGGGACGAGCAGTACTTC
clone_size: NA; v_call: TRBV10-3; j_call: TRBJ1-1; d_call: NA; cdr3_aa: CAIQGLTEAFF; cdr3_nt: TGTGCCATCCAGGGGCTCACTGAAGCTTTCTTT
clone_size: NA; v_call: TRBV18; j_call: TRBJ1-4; d_call: TRBD1; cdr3_aa: CASSRQGAVHEKLFF; cdr3_nt: TGTGCCAGCTCTCGACAGGGGGCGGTCCATGAAAAACTGTTTTTT
clone_size: NA; v_call: TRBV2; j_call: TRBJ1-2; d_call: TRBD1; cdr3_aa: CASSDSTGRGGYTF; cdr3_nt: TGTGCCAGCAGTGATTCGACAGGGAGAGGGGGCTACACCTTC
clone_size: NA; v_call: TRBV7-3; j_call: TRBJ2-2; d_call: NA; cdr3_aa: CASSPSGNTGELFF; cdr3_nt: TGTGCCAGCAGCCCCTCAGGAAACACCGGGGAGCTGTTTTTT
clone_size: NA; v_call: TRBV21-1; j_call: TRBJ2-2; d_call: NA; cdr3_aa: CASSKVAGRGTGELFF; cdr3_nt: TGTGCCAGCAGCAAAGTGGCGGGACGAGGTACCGGGGAGCTGTTTTTT
clone_size: NA; v_call: TRBV2; j_call: TRBJ2-5; d_call: TRBD2; cdr3_aa: CASSPGLADKETQYF; cdr3_nt: TGTGCCAGCAGCCCGGGACTAGCGGATAAAGAGACCCAGTACTTC
clone_size: NA; v_call: TRBV28; j_call: TRBJ2-1; d_call: NA; cdr3_aa: CASSFVPEGPNEQFF; cdr3_nt: TGTGCCAGCAGTTTTGTCCCGGAGGGCCCTAATGAGCAGTTCTTC
clone_size: NA; v_call: TRBV18; j_call: TRBJ1-2; d_call: NA; cdr3_aa: CASSLDTSNYGYTF; cdr3_nt: TGTGCCAGCTCACTTGACACCTCTAACTATGGCTACACCTTC
clone_size: NA; v_call: TRBV18; j_call: TRBJ1-1; d_call: TRBD1; cdr3_aa: CASSPADRGAFF; cdr3_nt: TGTGCCAGCTCACCAGCGGACAGGGGAGCTTTCTTT
clone_size: NA; v_call: TRBV12-5; j_call: TRBJ2-1; d_call: TRBD1; cdr3_aa: CATGQGSYNEQFF; cdr3_nt: TGTGCTACTGGACAGGGCTCCTACAATGAGCAGTTCTTC
clone_size: few; v_call: TRBV5-6; j_call: TRBJ2-7; d_call: TRBD2; cdr3_aa: CASSPVWTSGNEQYF; cdr3_nt: TGTGCCAGCAGCCCCGTCTGGACTAGCGGGAATGAGCAGTACTTC
clone_size: NA; v_call: TRBV28; j_call: TRBJ2-1; d_call: TRBD2; cdr3_aa: CASSSSETSGYNEQFF; cdr3_nt: TGTGCCAGCAGCAGTTCGGAGACTAGCGGATACAATGAGCAGTTCTTC
clone_size: NA; v_call: TRBV7-9; j_call: TRBJ2-3; d_call: TRBD2; cdr3_aa: CASRRRGGLAGDSTDTQYF; cdr3_nt: TGTGCCAGCAGAAGGAGGGGAGGACTAGCGGGGGATAGCACAGATACGCAGTATTTT
clone_size: NA; v_call: TRBV9; j_call: TRBJ1-1; d_call: TRBD1; cdr3_aa: CASSARGQYTEAFF; cdr3_nt: TGTGCCAGCAGCGCCCGGGGACAGTACACTGAAGCTTTCTTT
clone_size: NA; v_call: TRBV7-9; j_call: TRBJ1-6; d_call: TRBD1; cdr3_aa: CASSKNRDRGGPLHF; cdr3_nt: TGTGCCAGCAGCAAGAACCGGGACAGGGGTGGACCCCTCCACTTT
clone_size: NA; v_call: TRBV19; j_call: TRBJ2-7; d_call: NA; cdr3_aa: CASSMVRAPSYEQYF; cdr3_nt: TGTGCCAGTAGTATGGTGCGGGCACCTTCCTACGAGCAGTACTTC
clone_size: NA; v_call: TRBV19; j_call: TRBJ2-2; d_call: NA; cdr3_aa: CASSLSGTNTGELFF; cdr3_nt: TGTGCCAGTAGCCTGAGCGGGACAAACACCGGGGAGCTGTTTTTT
clone_size: NA; v_call: TRBV5-1; j_call: TRBJ2-1; d_call: NA; cdr3_aa: CASSLRDYQFF; cdr3_nt: TGCGCCAGCAGCTTGCGTGACTACCAGTTCTTC
clone_size: NA; v_call: TRBV24-1; j_call: TRBJ2-1; d_call: TRBD2; cdr3_aa: CATRKSGESYNEQFF; cdr3_nt: TGTGCCACCAGAAAGAGCGGGGAATCCTACAATGAGCAGTTCTTC
clone_size: NA; v_call: TRBV9; j_call: TRBJ1-1; d_call: NA; cdr3_aa: CASSVRTEGNTEAFF; cdr3_nt: TGTGCCAGCAGCGTACGGACAGAGGGGAACACTGAAGCTTTCTTT
clone_size: NA; v_call: TRBV4-1; j_call: TRBJ1-1; d_call: NA; cdr3_aa: CASSQDRQGTINTEAFF; cdr3_nt: TGCGCCAGCAGCCAAGATCGCCAGGGAACGATAAACACTGAAGCTTTCTTT
clone_size: NA; v_call: TRBV10-2; j_call: TRBJ2-1; d_call: NA; cdr3_aa: CASSDWGRNEQFF; cdr3_nt: TGCGCCAGCAGTGACTGGGGCCGCAATGAGCAGTTCTTC